This entry features one TCR beta chain sequence. This specimen comes from a study of blood T cell repertoires in COVID-19. The wider study: In each case, the material was cDNA or gDNA derived from T cells, B-cell-depleted T cells, or PBMCs.

Germline CDR1 and CDR2: KGHSH and LQKENI. Trimming removed 4 bases from V and 3 bases from J, with 9 bases in between. CDR3 length: 13 residues. The authors' processing: Reference gene primer amplification gave nucleated cell count estimates. Measured with immunoSEQ multiplex PCR; TCRdb has only the in-frame clones, and not every one. The V and J calls and the clone size are those of that table, but D and trimming were determined from the DNA. The data show approximately 270,000 clones, with about nine tenths seen just once and 1.5% to 2% held by the top ten. Sequencing was done on a sample of PBMCs or T cells enriched from blood (not recorded which). The receptor was isolated from a man aged 40-49 years who had recovered from COVID-19. The genes are TRBV18 and TRBJ1-1, with D perhaps TRBD1 (5 bases). The CDR3 protein is CASSQSTDTEAFF. The CDR3 DNA follows: TGTGCCAGCTCACAATCGACAGACACTGAAGCTTTCTTT.